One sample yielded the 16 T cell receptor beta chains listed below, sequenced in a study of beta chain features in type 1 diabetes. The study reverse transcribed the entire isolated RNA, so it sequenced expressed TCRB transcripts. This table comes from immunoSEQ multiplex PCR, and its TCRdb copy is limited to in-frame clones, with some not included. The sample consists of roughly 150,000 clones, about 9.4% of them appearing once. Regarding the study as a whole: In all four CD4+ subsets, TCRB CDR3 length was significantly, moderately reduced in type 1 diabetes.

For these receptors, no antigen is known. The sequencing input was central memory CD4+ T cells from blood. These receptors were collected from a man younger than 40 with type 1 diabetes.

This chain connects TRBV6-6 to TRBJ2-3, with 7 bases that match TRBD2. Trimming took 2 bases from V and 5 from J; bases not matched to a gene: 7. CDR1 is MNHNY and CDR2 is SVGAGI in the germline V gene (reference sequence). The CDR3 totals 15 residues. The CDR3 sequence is CASSYVSSGRDTQYF. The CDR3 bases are TGTGCCAGCAGTTACGTTTCTAGCGGAAGAGATACGCAGTATTTT.

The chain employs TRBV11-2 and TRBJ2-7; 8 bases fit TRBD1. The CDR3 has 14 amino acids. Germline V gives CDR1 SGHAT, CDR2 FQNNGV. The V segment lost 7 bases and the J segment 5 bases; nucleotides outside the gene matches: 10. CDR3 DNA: TGTGCCAGCATCAACAGGGGGGTTGTCGACGAGCAGTACTTC. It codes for CASINRGVVDEQYF.

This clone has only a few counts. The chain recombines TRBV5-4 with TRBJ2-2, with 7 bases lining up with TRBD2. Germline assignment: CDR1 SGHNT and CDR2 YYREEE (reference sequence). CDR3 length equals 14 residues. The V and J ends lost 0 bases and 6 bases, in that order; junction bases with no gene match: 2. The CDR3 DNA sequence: TGTGCCAGCAGCTTGGCGGGAGGATCCGGGGAGCTGTTTTTT. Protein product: CASSLAGGSGELFF.

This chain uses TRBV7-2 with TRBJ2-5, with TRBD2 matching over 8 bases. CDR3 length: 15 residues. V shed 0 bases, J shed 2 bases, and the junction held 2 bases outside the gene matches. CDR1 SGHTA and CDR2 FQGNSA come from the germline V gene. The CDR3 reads CASSLATSGQETQYF. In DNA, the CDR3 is TGTGCCAGCAGCTTAGCTACTAGCGGACAAGAGACCCAGTACTTC.

The CDR3 DNA follows: TGTGCCAGCCGATCGGGACTAGCGAACAATGAGCAGTTCTTC. It yields the protein CASRSGLANNEQFF. The gene calls are TRBV6-5 and TRBJ2-1; 10 bases align to TRBD2. The trim removed 8 bases at V and 5 bases at J, leaving 6 bases unmatched. Germline CDR1 reads MNHEY; CDR2 reads SVGAGI. CDR3 length: 14 residues.

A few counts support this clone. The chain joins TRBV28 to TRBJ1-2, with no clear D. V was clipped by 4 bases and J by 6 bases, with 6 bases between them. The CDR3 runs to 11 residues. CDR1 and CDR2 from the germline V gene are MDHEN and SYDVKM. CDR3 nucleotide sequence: TGTGCCAGCAGTTCCAGGAATGGCTACACCTTC. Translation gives CASSSRNGYTF.

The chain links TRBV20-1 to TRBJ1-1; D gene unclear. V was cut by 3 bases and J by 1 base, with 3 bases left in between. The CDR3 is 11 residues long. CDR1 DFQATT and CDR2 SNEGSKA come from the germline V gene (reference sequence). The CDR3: CSASQNTEAFF. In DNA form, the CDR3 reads TGCAGTGCTAGTCAGAACACTGAAGCTTTCTTT.

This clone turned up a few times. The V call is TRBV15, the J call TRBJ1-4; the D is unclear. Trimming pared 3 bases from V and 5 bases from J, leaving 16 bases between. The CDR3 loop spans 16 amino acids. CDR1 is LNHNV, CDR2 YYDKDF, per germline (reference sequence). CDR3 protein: CATSSGNGYQNEKLFF. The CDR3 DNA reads TGTGCCACCAGCAGCGGGAATGGGTACCAAAATGAAAAACTGTTTTTT.

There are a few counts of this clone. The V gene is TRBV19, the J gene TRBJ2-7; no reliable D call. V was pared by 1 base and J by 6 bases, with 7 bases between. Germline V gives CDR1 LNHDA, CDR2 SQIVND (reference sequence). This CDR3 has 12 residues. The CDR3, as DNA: TGTGCCAGTAGTATAGGGCCTGGCGAGCAGTACTTC. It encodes CASSIGPGEQYF.

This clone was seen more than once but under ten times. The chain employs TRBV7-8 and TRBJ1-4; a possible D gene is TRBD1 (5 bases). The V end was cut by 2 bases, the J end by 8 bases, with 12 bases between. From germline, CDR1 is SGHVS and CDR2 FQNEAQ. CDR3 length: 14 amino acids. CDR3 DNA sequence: TGTGCCAGCAGCTTATGGCAGGGTGGCGAAAAACTGTTTTTT. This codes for CASSLWQGGEKLFF. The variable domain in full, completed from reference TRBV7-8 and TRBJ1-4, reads GAGVSQSPRYKVAKRGQDVALRCDPISGHVSLFWYQQALGQGPEFLTYFQNEAQLDKSGLPSDRFFAERPEGSVSTLKIQRTQQEDSAVYLCASSLWQGGEKLFFGSGTQLSVL.

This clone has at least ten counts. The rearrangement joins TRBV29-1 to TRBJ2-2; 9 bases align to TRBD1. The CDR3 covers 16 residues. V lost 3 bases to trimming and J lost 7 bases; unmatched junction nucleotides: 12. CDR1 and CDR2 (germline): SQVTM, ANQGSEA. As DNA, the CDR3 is TGCAGCGTTGAGCTCTCGGGACAGGGAAGAGACGGGGAGCTGTTTTTT. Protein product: CSVELSGQGRDGELFF.

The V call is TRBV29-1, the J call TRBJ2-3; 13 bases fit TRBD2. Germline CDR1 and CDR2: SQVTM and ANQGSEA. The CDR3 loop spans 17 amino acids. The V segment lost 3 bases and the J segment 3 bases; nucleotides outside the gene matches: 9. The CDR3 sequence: CSVEGGLAGVGTDTQYF. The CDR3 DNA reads TGCAGCGTTGAGGGAGGACTAGCGGGAGTCGGAACAGATACGCAGTATTTT.

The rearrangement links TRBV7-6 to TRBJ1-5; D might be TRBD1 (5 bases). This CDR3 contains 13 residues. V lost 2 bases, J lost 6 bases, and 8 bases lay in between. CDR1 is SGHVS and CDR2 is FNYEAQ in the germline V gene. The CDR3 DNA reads TGTGCCAGCAGCTTACAGGGTTCTCAGCCCCAGCATTTT. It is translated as CASSLQGSQPQHF.

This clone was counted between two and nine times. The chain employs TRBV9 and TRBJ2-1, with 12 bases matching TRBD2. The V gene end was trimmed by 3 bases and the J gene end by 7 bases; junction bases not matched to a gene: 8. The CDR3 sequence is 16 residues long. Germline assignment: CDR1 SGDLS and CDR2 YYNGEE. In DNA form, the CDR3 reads TGTGCCAGCAGCGGTCACCTAGCGGGAGGGCTAAATGAGCAGTTCTTC. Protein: CASSGHLAGGLNEQFF.

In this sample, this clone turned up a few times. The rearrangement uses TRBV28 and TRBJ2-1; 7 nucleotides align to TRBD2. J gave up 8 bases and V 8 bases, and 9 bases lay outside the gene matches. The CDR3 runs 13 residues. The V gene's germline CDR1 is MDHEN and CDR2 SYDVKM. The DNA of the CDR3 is TGTGCCAGCGCTGGCGGGAGAGAAGATGAGCAGTTCTTC. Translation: CASAGGREDEQFF.

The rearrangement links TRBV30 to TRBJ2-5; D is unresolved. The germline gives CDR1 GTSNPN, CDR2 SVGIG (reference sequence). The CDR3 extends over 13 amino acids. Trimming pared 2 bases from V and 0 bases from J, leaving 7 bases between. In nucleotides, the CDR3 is TGTGCCTGGAGTAGCGTACACCAAGAGACCCAGTACTTC. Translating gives CAWSSVHQETQYF. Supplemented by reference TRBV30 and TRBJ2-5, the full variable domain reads SQTIHQWPATLVQPVGSPLSLECTVEGTSNPNLYWYRQAAGRGLQLLFYSVGIGQISSEVPQNLSASRPQDRQFILSSKKLLLSDSGFYLCAWSSVHQETQYFGPGTRLLVL.